This is a list of T cell receptor beta chains from one sample in a study of blood T cell repertoires in COVID-19. TCRdb keeps only in-frame clones here, not all; method: immunoSEQ multiplex PCR. The repertoire holds approximately 98,000 clones, roughly 85% seen once, with less than 2.5% in the top ten. Specimen: peripheral blood. The source of these receptors is a human donor in a cohort sampled during active COVID-19. The CDR3 runs from the conserved cysteine through the conserved F or W. D genes are given only for firm matches. Clone size is given for some rows only: seen once, a few or many times, or a class if the clone is expanded.

clone size	D gene	V gene	J gene	CDR3 DNA	CDR3 protein
-	TRBD1	TRBV6-1	TRBJ2-3	TGTGCCAGCAGTGTCCAGAGGGGACAGGGTAGGACAGATACGCAGTATTTT	CASSVQRGQGRTDTQYF
-	TRBD1	TRBV6-5	TRBJ1-2	TGTGCCAGCAGTTACGCCTCGGGACAGGGAAACTATGGCTACACCTTC	CASSYASGQGNYGYTF
-	-	TRBV6-1	TRBJ2-7	TGTGCCAGCAGTGAAGGCGTAACCTACGAGCAGTACTTC	CASSEGVTYEQYF
few	-	TRBV10-3	TRBJ2-1	TGTGCCATCAGGAACGACAGGGGAGGGTACAATGAGCAGTTCTTC	CAIRNDRGGYNEQFF
-	TRBD2	TRBV28	TRBJ2-5	TGTGCCAGCCAAAGCGGGGGGGCGGGACAAGAGACCCAGTACTTC	CASQSGGAGQETQYF
-	TRBD2	TRBV5-1	TRBJ2-5	TGCGCCAGCAGCTTGGAGGTTAGCGGGGGAGAGACCCAGTACTTC	CASSLEVSGGETQYF
-	TRBD1	TRBV7-3	TRBJ2-3	TGTGCCAGCAGCCAGGACAGGGTGGGGACAGATACGCAGTATTTT	CASSQDRVGTDTQYF
-	TRBD2	TRBV5-1	TRBJ2-3	TGCGCCAGCAGCTTGGGGACTAGCGGGGGCTCAGATACGCAGTATTTT	CASSLGTSGGSDTQYF
few	TRBD1	TRBV6-5	TRBJ1-2	TGTGCCAGCATGAGGACAGGACCGAGTGCTGGCTACACCTTC	CASMRTGPSAGYTF
few	TRBD2	TRBV19	TRBJ2-3	TGTGCCAGTAGTTGGAGCGGGGGGGTCACAGATACGCAGTATTTT	CASSWSGGVTDTQYF
-	-	TRBV7-9	TRBJ1-1	TGTGCCAGCAGCTTAGCGCCGAGCACTGAAGCTTTCTTT	CASSLAPSTEAFF
-	-	TRBV4-1	TRBJ2-3	TGCGCCAGCAGCCAAGTGGAGGGACGCACAGATACGCAGTATTTT	CASSQVEGRTDTQYF
-	TRBD1	TRBV10-3	TRBJ1-2	TGTGCCATCCATCGGGGAGTAGGTGCCAGGGGGTACTCTGGCTACACCTTC	CAIHRGVGARGYSGYTF
-	TRBD1	TRBV5-1	TRBJ2-7	TGCGCCAGCAGCGAATTCGGGACAGGGAGCTCCTACGAGCAGTACTTC	CASSEFGTGSSYEQYF
once	-	TRBV6-1	TRBJ1-6	TGTGCCAGCAGTGCCGAGCGCAGCTCCTATAATTCACCCCTCCACTTT	CASSAERSSYNSPLHF
-	TRBD1	TRBV2	TRBJ1-2	TGTGCCAGCAGTCTGTCGGGACAGGGGGCCTCAAAAGCCGATGGCTACACCTTC	CASSLSGQGASKADGYTF
-	-	TRBV7-2	TRBJ2-3	TGTGCCAGCAGCTTGCAGCCAGGAGATACGCAGTATTTT	CASSLQPGDTQYF
-	TRBD2	TRBV3-1/TRBV3-2	TRBJ2-4	TGTGCCAGCAGCCCGAGCGGGGGACGCCCGAACATTCAGTACTTC	CASSPSGGRPNIQYF
-	-	TRBV5-1	TRBJ1-3	TGCGCCAGCAGCTTGGGACGACATGACAGGAAATCTGGAAACACCATATATTTT	CASSLGRHDRKSGNTIYF
-	-	TRBV2	TRBJ2-7	TGTGCCAGCAGCCAGAGACAGGACCTAGGGGAGCAGTACTTC	CASSQRQDLGEQYF
once	TRBD2	TRBV10-2	TRBJ2-2	TGCGCCAGCAGCGCCCCCGAGGGCGGGAGGCAACCCTCGAACACCGGGGAGCTGTTTTTT	CASSAPEGGRQPSNTGELFF
-	TRBD1	TRBV6-6	TRBJ1-2	TGTGCCAGCAGCCGGACAGGCAGCCTCGGGGACACCTTC	CASSRTGSLGDTF
once	-	TRBV13	TRBJ2-7	TGTGCCAGCAGCCCCCAGGGTACCTACGAGCAGTACTTC	CASSPQGTYEQYF
-	TRBD2	TRBV2	TRBJ2-5	TGTGCCAGCACCCTACTAGCGGGGTTACAAGAGACCCAGTACTTC	CASTLLAGLQETQYF
once	TRBD1	TRBV10-2	TRBJ1-5	TGCGCCAGCAGTCCGACAGGGGACAATCAGCCCCAGCATTTT	CASSPTGDNQPQHF
-	-	TRBV19	TRBJ2-6	TGTGCCAGTAGTAGGGGTGGTCCGGGAAAGAGCTCTGGGGCCAACGTCCTGACTTTC	CASSRGGPGKSSGANVLTF
-	-	TRBV20-1	TRBJ2-7	TGCAGTGCAGCGACGGAGAGCGAGCAGTACTTC	CSAATESEQYF
-	TRBD1	TRBV7-9	TRBJ2-1	TGTGCCAGCAGTCGAACCGACAGGGGGCGCGATGAGCAGTTCTTC	CASSRTDRGRDEQFF
-	TRBD1	TRBV18	TRBJ2-7	TGTGCCAGCTCACAACAGGGGGCTATCTACGAGCAGTACTTC	CASSQQGAIYEQYF
-	-	TRBV5-1	TRBJ2-1	TGCGCCAGCAGCGATCCAGGCGGGCTTGGCTCCTACAATGAGCAGTTCTTC	CASSDPGGLGSYNEQFF
-	-	TRBV6-2/TRBV6-3	TRBJ2-1	TGTGCCAGCAGTCTAGGGAGCTCCTACAATGAGCAGTTCTTC	CASSLGSSYNEQFF
-	-	TRBV5-5	TRBJ2-3	TGTGCCAGCAGCTTGAGGCAGGGGCCAGATACGCAGTATTTT	CASSLRQGPDTQYF
-	TRBD1	TRBV28	TRBJ2-7	TGTGCCAGCAGTGACCGGGACAGGCCTTCCTACGAGCAGTACTTC	CASSDRDRPSYEQYF
-	TRBD2	TRBV7-9	TRBJ2-3	TGTGCCAGCAGCTCAGGGACTAGCGGGGGCCCCACAGATACGCAGTATTTT	CASSSGTSGGPTDTQYF
-	TRBD1	TRBV6-5	TRBJ1-2	TGTGCCAGCAGTTACTCTGGACAGGGCTATGGCTACACCTTC	CASSYSGQGYGYTF
once	-	TRBV19	TRBJ2-1	TGTGCCAGTAGTATCCGAGGGCGAGGGAGCTCCTACAATGAGCAGTTCTTC	CASSIRGRGSSYNEQFF
-	-	TRBV5-1	TRBJ1-1	TGCGCCAGCAGCTGGGCAGGGCCTCTGGACACTGAAGCTTTCTTT	CASSWAGPLDTEAFF
once	-	TRBV11-2	TRBJ1-1	TGTGCCAGCAGCCCGCTTAGCACTGAAGCTTTCTTT	CASSPLSTEAFF
-	-	TRBV3-1/TRBV3-2	TRBJ2-5	TGTGCCAGCAGCCAAGGCGACTTCTTCGAAGAGACCCAGTACTTC	CASSQGDFFEETQYF
-	-	TRBV2	TRBJ1-2	TGTGCCAGCACGTTAGCGCGGGACTCTCCTGGCGGCTACACCTTC	CASTLARDSPGGYTF
-	-	TRBV29-1	TRBJ2-5	TGCAGCGTTGATCAGTCGTTTGAGACCCAGTACTTC	CSVDQSFETQYF
once	-	TRBV5-1	TRBJ1-3	TGCGCCAGCAGCCCATCACAGGGAAGTTACGGAAACACCATATATTTT	CASSPSQGSYGNTIYF
-	TRBD1	TRBV9	TRBJ2-7	TGTGCCAGCAGCTATCGGGACAGGGGCTACGAGCAGTACTTC	CASSYRDRGYEQYF
-	TRBD2	TRBV4-2	TRBJ2-3	TGTGCCAGCAGCCAAGGACTAGCGGGGGGGCGAGCAGATACGCAGTATTTT	CASSQGLAGGRADTQYF
-	TRBD2	TRBV3-1/TRBV3-2	TRBJ2-5	TGTGCCAGCAGCCCGGGACTACCGGCAGAGACCCAGTACTTC	CASSPGLPAETQYF
-	TRBD2	TRBV6-1	TRBJ2-1	TGTGCCAGCAGTGAAGTGTCCAGCGGGGGGCTCGGGGAGCAGTTCTTC	CASSEVSSGGLGEQFF
-	-	TRBV19	TRBJ2-5	TGTGCCAGTAGTCCCGGGTACCAAGAGACCCAGTACTTC	CASSPGYQETQYF
-	-	TRBV12-3/TRBV12-4	TRBJ1-5	TGTGCCAGCAGTTTTCAGGGGAATCAGCCCCAGCATTTT	CASSFQGNQPQHF
-	TRBD1	TRBV2	TRBJ2-7	TGTGCCGTCCTGACAGGGTACTACGAGCAGTACTTC	CAVLTGYYEQYF
-	-	TRBV5-4	TRBJ2-1	TGTGCCAGCAGCTCAGGCGGGGGCGATGAGCAGTTCTTC	CASSSGGGDEQFF
-	TRBD1	TRBV5-5	TRBJ1-1	TGTGCCAGCAGCGACGGACAGGAGATGAACACTGAAGCTTTCTTT	CASSDGQEMNTEAFF
-	TRBD2	TRBV6-5	TRBJ2-1	TGTGCCAGTAGAGCGGGAGTAAGGGAGCAGTTCTTC	CASRAGVREQFF
once	-	TRBV5-1	TRBJ1-1	TGCGCCAGCCGGACCCAGGGGCATGGCACTGAAGCTTTCTTT	CASRTQGHGTEAFF